These 15 T cell receptor beta chains share one sample of origin, sequenced in a study of Graves' ophthalmopathy and Graves' hyperthyroidism. RNA served as the template for amplifying TCR beta CDR3 regions. HTBI primers were used in a first-round RT-PCR, which preceded a second-round multiplex PCR. TCRdb used MiXCR to reprocess the multiplex PCR reads, holding one entry per CDR3 protein. The sample comprises approximately 540,000 distinct CDR3 sequences, under 45% of which are singletons, and about 4% rests with the top ten. What was sequenced was peripheral blood or thyroid tissue (not recorded which). These receptors came from an adult man with Graves' hyperthyroidism.

This sequence joins TRBV12-3 or TRBV12-4 and TRBJ1-1; D might be TRBD1 (5 bases). V was pared by 5 bases and J by 4 bases, with 17 bases between. CDR3 length: 15 residues. CDR3 coding DNA: TGTGCCAGCAGTCCCGGGACGAGCATGAGCACTGAAGCTTTCTTT. It translates to CASSPGTSMSTEAFF.

This clonotype was recorded many times. CDR3 DNA sequence: TGCAGTGCTAGAGGACAGGGGTCCGGGGCCAACGTCCTGACTTTC. It encodes CSARGQGSGANVLTF. The chain recombines TRBV20-1 with TRBJ2-6, with 8 bases lining up with TRBD1. Germline values: CDR1 DFQATT, CDR2 SNEGSKA (reference sequence). V shed 1 base, J shed 4 bases, and the junction held 3 bases outside the gene matches. This CDR3 has 15 residues.

The chain combines TRBV10-3 with TRBJ2-3, with 7 bases lining up with TRBD1. Germline CDR1 ENHRY, CDR2 SYGVKD. Germline trimming cut 10 bases from V and 4 bases from J; bases unmatched to any gene: 14. The CDR3 is made up of 15 amino acids. As DNA, the CDR3 is TGTGCCAGCAGACAAAAACAGGGGATTGCAGATACGCAGTATTTT. It yields the protein CASRQKQGIADTQYF.

In regard to this clonotype: Mismatch with germline at one junction end may stem from a read error. The rearrangement links TRBV10-3 to TRBJ2-7, with 7 bases identical to TRBD1. This CDR3 spans 17 amino acids. The V gene's germline CDR1 is ENHRY and CDR2 SYGVKD. The CDR3 sequence is CASSVGPGQASSYEQYF. The DNA for the CDR3 is TGTGCCAGCAGTGTAGGACCTGGACAGGCGAGCTCCTACGAGCAGTACTTC.

This clonotype has more than one count but fewer than ten. The V gene is TRBV28, the J gene TRBJ2-7, with no clear D. Looked up from germline, CDR1 is MDHEN and CDR2 is SYDVKM. CDR3 length: 11 residues. Between the trimmed V and J ends, which lost 7 bases and 5 bases, there was a span of 9 bases. In DNA, the CDR3 is TGTGCCAGCACCCAGTCCCACGAGCAGTACTTC. Protein sequence: CASTQSHEQYF.

This rearrangement joins TRBV20-1 to TRBJ1-1, with D possibly being TRBD1 (6 bases). The V gene lost 4 bases and the J gene lost 5 bases, with 32 bases spanning the gap. This CDR3 region has 19 residues. Germline-derived CDR1 and CDR2 are DFQATT and SNEGSKA (reference sequence). The CDR3 coding sequence is TGCAGTGCTATCAACCCAGGGACTCCAAGTGGGGGGCGGTGGACTGAAGCTTTCTTT. Translated, it gives CSAINPGTPSGGRWTEAFF.

The J gene is TRBJ1-1, the V gene TRBV7-3, with D perhaps TRBD1 (6 bases). The CDR3 sequence is 16 residues long. Between the trimmed V and J ends, which lost 0 bases and 14 bases, there was a span of 25 bases. The germline V gene has CDR1 SGHTA and CDR2 FQGTGA. Here the CDR3 reads CASSLTPGGPDNEQFF. As DNA, the CDR3 is TGTGCCAGCAGCTTAACCCCCGGGGGGCCCGACAATGAGCAGTTCTTT.

This chain uses TRBV7-8 with TRBJ1-5; a weak D match, TRBD1 (5 bases). The DNA end favors TRBJ2-3, so the J call may be wrong. This CDR3 has 14 amino acids. Germline assignment: CDR1 SGHVS and CDR2 FQNEAQ. The CDR3 coding sequence is TGTGCCAGCAGCTTTGTAGGGGGCACAGATACGCAGTATTTT. Its translation is CASSFVGGTDTQYF.

This clonotype was counted only a few times. This rearrangement joins TRBV20-1 to TRBJ2-3; TRBD2 matches at 14 bases. The germline V gene has CDR1 DFQATT and CDR2 SNEGSKA (reference sequence). This CDR3 is built from 16 residues. The V segment lost 2 bases and the J segment 3 bases; nucleotides outside the gene matches: 4. The CDR3 region has the DNA TGCAGTGCTAGAAGCGGGACTAGCGGGGGAACAGATACGCAGTATTTT. Encoded protein: CSARSGTSGGTDTQYF.

J is TRBJ1-4 and V is TRBV29-1; no firm D call. The germline CDR1 and CDR2 sequences are SQVTM and ANQGSEA. This CDR3 has 11 amino acids. The ends were cut back, 8 bases at V and 6 bases at J, with 10 bases in the middle. The CDR3 sequence is CSSWVDEKLFF. CDR3 nucleotides: TGCAGCTCGTGGGTAGATGAAAAACTGTTTTTT.

This clonotype showed up many times. The rearrangement joins TRBV20-1 to TRBJ1-5; 9 bases are a match to TRBD1. The CDR3 runs 14 residues. The junction had 3 bases not matched to a gene; V was cut back by 1 base and J by 5 bases. The germline V gene has CDR1 DFQATT and CDR2 SNEGSKA (reference sequence). Written as DNA, the CDR3 is TGCAGTGCTAGAGCTCGGACAGGGGATCAGCCCCAGCATTTT. Amino acid sequence: CSARARTGDQPQHF.

This clonotype has a handful of counts. The chain is built from TRBV6-6 and TRBJ1-3; 10 bases match TRBD1. Germline CDR1 reads MNHNY; CDR2 reads SVGAGI (reference sequence). This CDR3 region has 15 residues. The V gene end was trimmed by 7 bases and the J gene end by 4 bases; junction bases not matched to a gene: 7. The CDR3 reads CASKRQGAEGNTIYF. Written as DNA, the CDR3 is TGTGCCAGCAAGAGACAGGGGGCAGAAGGAAACACCATATATTTT.

The chain employs TRBV27 and TRBJ2-5; tentative D call: TRBD1 (7 bases). Germline assignment: CDR1 MNHEY and CDR2 SMNVEV (reference sequence). V was cut by 8 bases and J by 2 bases, with 21 bases left in between. There are 16 residues in the CDR3. The CDR3 bases are TGTGCCAGCGCGGACAGGTTGAGGGGGAGGCAAGAGACCCAGTACTTC. Protein sequence: CASADRLRGRQETQYF.

This clonotype was seen repeatedly, ten times or more. The chain combines TRBV20-1 with TRBJ2-7, with D possibly being TRBD1 (5 bases). The CDR3 has 13 residues. From germline, CDR1 is DFQATT and CDR2 SNEGSKA (reference sequence). Trimming removed 4 bases at V and 4 bases at J, with 14 bases between. CDR3 in amino acids: CSAIPSGSYEQYF. DNA for the CDR3: TGCAGTGCTATCCCATCAGGGTCATACGAGCAGTACTTC.

This clonotype was counted many times. The rearrangement links TRBV7-3 to TRBJ2-5; D tentatively reads TRBD1 or TRBD2 (6 bases each). The CDR3 covers 17 residues. Germline V gene sequence: CDR1 SGHTA, CDR2 FQGTGA. V dropped 5 bases and J dropped 6 bases, with 25 bases sitting between them. The chain's CDR3 is CASSARLVRGRGQTQYF. In DNA form, the CDR3 reads TGTGCCAGCAGCGCCCGACTAGTGCGGGGACGGGGGCAGACCCAGTACTTC.